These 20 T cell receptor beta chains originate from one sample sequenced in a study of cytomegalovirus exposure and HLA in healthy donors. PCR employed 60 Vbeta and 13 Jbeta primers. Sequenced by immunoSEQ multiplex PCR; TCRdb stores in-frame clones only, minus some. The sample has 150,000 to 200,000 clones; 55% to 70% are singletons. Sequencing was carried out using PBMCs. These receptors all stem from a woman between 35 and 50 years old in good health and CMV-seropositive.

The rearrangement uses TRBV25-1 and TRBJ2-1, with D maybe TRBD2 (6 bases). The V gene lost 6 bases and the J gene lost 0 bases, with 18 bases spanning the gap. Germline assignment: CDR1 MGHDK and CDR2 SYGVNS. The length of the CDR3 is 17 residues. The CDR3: CASRVRSGEGSYNEQFF. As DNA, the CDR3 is TGTGCCAGCAGGGTGAGATCGGGAGAAGGCTCCTACAATGAGCAGTTCTTC.

In DNA form, the CDR3 reads TGTGCCAGCAGCTTTGGAGGTCTGCAGTACTTC. Its protein is CASSFGGLQYF. This chain joins TRBV7-9 and TRBJ2-4; D is perhaps TRBD2 (5 bases). The CDR3 consists of 11 residues. Germline V gives CDR1 SEHNR, CDR2 FQNEAQ (reference sequence). The V end was cut by 3 bases, the J end by 13 bases, with 10 bases between.

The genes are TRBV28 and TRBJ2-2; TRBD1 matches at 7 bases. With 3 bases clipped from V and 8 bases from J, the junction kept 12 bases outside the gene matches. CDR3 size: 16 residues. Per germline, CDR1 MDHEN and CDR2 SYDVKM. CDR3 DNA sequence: TGTGCCAGCAGTTTGGACGGGACAGTCATCTGGGGGGAGCTGTTTTTT. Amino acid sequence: CASSLDGTVIWGELFF.

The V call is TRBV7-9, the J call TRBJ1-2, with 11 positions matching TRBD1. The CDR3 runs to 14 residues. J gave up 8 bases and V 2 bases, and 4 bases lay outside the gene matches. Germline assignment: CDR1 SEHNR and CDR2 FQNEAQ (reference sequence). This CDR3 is CASSLTGQGEGYTF. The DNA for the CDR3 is TGTGCCAGCAGCTTAACGGGACAGGGGGAAGGCTACACCTTC.

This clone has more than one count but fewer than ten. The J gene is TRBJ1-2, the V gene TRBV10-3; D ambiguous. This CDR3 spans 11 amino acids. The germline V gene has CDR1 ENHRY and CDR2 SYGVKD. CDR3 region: CPSGYEAGYTF. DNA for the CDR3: TGTCCGTCTGGGTATGAGGCTGGCTACACCTTC.

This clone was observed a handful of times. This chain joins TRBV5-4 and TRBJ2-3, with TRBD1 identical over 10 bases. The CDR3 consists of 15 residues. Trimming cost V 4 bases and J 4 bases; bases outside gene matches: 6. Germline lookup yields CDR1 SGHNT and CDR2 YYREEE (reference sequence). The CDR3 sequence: CASSPGTGDSDTQYF. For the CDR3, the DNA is TGTGCCAGCAGCCCCGGGACAGGGGATTCAGATACGCAGTATTTT.

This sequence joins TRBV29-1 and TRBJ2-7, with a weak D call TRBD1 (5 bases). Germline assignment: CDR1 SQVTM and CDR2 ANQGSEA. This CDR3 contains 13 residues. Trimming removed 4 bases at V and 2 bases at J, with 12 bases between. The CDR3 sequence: CSVVRGPPYEQYF. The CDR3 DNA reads TGCAGCGTTGTTAGGGGTCCCCCCTACGAGCAGTACTTC.

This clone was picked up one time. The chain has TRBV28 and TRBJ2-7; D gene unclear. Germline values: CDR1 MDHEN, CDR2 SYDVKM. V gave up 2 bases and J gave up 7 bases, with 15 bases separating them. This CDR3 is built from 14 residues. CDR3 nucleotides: TGTGCCAGCAGTTTAGGTGGGTACGGGTCGGAGCAGTACTTC. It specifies CASSLGGYGSEQYF.

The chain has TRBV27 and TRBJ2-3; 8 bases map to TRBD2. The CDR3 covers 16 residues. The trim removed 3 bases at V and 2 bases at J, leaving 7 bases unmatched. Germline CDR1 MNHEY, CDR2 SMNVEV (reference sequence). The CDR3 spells CASSFGLAGPTDTQYF. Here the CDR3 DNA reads TGTGCCAGCAGTTTCGGACTAGCCGGCCCCACAGATACGCAGTATTTT.

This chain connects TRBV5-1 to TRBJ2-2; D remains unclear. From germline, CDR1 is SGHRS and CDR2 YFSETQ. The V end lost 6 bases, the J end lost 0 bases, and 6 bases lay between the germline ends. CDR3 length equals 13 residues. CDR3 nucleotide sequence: TGCGCCAGCACGCTACCGAACACCGGGGAGCTGTTTTTT. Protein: CASTLPNTGELFF.

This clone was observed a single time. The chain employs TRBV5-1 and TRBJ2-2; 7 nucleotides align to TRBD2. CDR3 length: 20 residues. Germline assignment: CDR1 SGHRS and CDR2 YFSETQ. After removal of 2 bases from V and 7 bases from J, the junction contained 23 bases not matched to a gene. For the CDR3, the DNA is TGCGCCAGCAGCTTCGGGACTACTCACGTTCGGGTTAAGGTGGGCGGGGAGCTGTTTTTT. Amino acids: CASSFGTTHVRVKVGGELFF.

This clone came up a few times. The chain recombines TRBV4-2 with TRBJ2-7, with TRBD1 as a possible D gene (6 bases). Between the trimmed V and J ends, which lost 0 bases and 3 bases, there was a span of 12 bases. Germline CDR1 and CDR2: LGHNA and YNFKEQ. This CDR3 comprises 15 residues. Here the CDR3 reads CASSQDRGSLYEQYF. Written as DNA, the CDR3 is TGTGCCAGCAGCCAAGATAGGGGGTCCCTCTACGAGCAGTACTTC.

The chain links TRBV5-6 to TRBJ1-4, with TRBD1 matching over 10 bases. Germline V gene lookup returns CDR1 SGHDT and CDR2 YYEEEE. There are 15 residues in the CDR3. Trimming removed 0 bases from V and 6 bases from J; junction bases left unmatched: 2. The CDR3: CASSLAGTGDEKLFF. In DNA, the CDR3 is TGTGCCAGCAGCTTGGCCGGGACAGGGGATGAAAAACTGTTTTTT. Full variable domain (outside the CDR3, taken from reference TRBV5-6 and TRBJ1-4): DAGVTQSPTHLIKTRGQQVTLRCSPKSGHDTVSWYQQALGQGPQFIFQYYEEEERQRGNFPDRFSGHQFPNYSSELNVNALLLGDSALYLCASSLAGTGDEKLFFGSGTQLSVL.

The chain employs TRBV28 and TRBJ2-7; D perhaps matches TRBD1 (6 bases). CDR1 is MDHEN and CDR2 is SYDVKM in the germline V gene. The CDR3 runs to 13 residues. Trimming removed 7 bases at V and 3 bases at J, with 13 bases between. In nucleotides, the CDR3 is TGTGCCAGCACCCTAGGGGGAGTCTACGAGCAGTACTTC. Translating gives CASTLGGVYEQYF. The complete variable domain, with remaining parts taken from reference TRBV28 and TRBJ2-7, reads DVKVTQSSRYLVKRTGEKVFLECVQDMDHENMFWYRQDPGLGLRLIYFSYDVKMKEKGDIPEGYSVSREKKERFSLILESASTNQTSMYLCASTLGGVYEQYFGPGTRLTVT.

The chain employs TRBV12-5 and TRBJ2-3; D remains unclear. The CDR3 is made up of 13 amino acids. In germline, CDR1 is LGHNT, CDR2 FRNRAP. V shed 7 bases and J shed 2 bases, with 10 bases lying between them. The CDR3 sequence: CASVASFTDTQYF. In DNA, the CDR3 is TGTGCTAGTGTTGCGTCGTTCACAGATACGCAGTATTTT.

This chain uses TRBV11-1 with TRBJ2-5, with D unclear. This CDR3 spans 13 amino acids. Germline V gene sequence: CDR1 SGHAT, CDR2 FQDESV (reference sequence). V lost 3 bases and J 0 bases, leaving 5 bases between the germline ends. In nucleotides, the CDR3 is TGTGCCAGCAGCTTCTCGGACCAAGAGACCCAGTACTTC. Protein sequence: CASSFSDQETQYF.

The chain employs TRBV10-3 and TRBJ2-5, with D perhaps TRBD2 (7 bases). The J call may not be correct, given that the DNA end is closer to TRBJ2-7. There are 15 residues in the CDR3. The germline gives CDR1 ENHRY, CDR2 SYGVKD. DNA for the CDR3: TGTGCCATCAGCGGGGGGCGGGGCTACCGGTACGAGCAGTACTTC. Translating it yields CAISGGRGYRYEQYF.

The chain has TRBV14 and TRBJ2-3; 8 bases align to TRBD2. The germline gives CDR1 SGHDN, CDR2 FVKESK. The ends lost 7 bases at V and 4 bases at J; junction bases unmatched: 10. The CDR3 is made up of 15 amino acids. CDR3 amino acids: CASTGSLAGADTQYF. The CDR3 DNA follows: TGTGCCAGCACAGGGTCCCTAGCGGGTGCAGATACGCAGTATTTT.

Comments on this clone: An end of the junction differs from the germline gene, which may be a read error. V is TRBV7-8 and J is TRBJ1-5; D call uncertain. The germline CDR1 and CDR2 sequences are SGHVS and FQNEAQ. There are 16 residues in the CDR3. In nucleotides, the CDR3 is TGTGCCAGCAGCTCTCTGACGGGTATTAGCAATCAGCCCCAGAATTTT. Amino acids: CASSSLTGISNQPQNF.

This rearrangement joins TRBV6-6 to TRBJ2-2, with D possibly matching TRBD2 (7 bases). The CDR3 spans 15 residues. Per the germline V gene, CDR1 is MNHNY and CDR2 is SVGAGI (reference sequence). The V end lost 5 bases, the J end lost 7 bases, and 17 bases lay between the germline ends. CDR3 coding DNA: TGTGCCAGCAGTCCCCCTAGGGGGGAGGGCGGGGAGCTGTTTTTT. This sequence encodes CASSPPRGEGGELFF.